One and the same sample provided the 20 T cell receptor beta chains below, sequenced in a study of T-cell memory formation after mild COVID-19. TCRdb reprocessed the 5' RACE reads via MiXCR and lists one record per CDR3 protein. The table lists about 210,000 distinct CDR3 sequences, 10% of them singletons, with approximately 3% in the top ten. Material: PBMCs or a T cell subset sorted from them (not recorded which). The receptors were gathered from a man aged 18 to 29 who had mild COVID-19 (a few samples of this study predate the infection). Cell type and time point are not known.

In its sample, this clonotype was seen a few times. V is TRBV12-5 and J is TRBJ2-1; D is ambiguous. The germline CDR1 and CDR2 sequences are LGHNT and FRNRAP. The CDR3 is 15 residues long. The V and J ends lost 2 bases and 6 bases respectively, with 14 bases between them. The DNA for the CDR3 is TGTGCTAGTGGTTTGCACGGATACAAGTTCAATGAGCAGTTCTTC. It specifies CASGLHGYKFNEQFF.

The J gene is TRBJ2-1, the V gene TRBV6-4, with 7 nucleotides matching TRBD1. The trim removed 4 bases at V and 10 bases at J, leaving 16 bases unmatched. In germline, CDR1 is MRHNA, CDR2 SNTAGT. The CDR3 has 16 residues. CDR3 nucleotide sequence: TGTGCCAGCAGTGGTCCGGGACAGCTTAGGGTGGGGGAGCAGTTCTTC. Its translation: CASSGPGQLRVGEQFF.

J is TRBJ1-5 and V is TRBV7-2, with D hard to call. The germline gives CDR1 SGHTA, CDR2 FQGNSA. The V end was cut by 5 bases, the J end by 0 bases, with 11 bases between. This CDR3 comprises 15 residues. CDR3 loop: CASSLDDYSNQPQHF. The CDR3, as DNA: TGTGCCAGCAGCCTCGACGATTATAGCAATCAGCCCCAGCATTTT.

In this sample, this clonotype turned up many times. The rearrangement uses TRBV11-2 and TRBJ1-2; weak D call: TRBD1 (6 bases). The CDR3 has 11 residues. CDR1 SGHAT and CDR2 FQNNGV come from the germline V gene. V was trimmed by 6 bases and J by 7 bases, leaving 9 bases between them. CDR3: CASSTGFGYTF. For the CDR3, the DNA is TGTGCCAGCAGTACAGGGTTTGGCTACACCTTC.

The chain joins TRBV5-1 to TRBJ1-2; possibly TRBD1 for D (6 bases). Germline CDR1 and CDR2: SGHRS and YFSETQ. The ends were cut back, 2 bases at V and 3 bases at J, with 14 bases in the middle. The CDR3 length is 15 residues. The CDR3 loop is CASSFGTRDHYGYTF. The CDR3, as DNA: TGCGCCAGCAGCTTTGGGACACGGGATCACTATGGCTACACCTTC.

This clonotype has only a few counts. The CDR3 bases are TGTGCCAGTAGTATATTCAGGTCAAGCAATCAGCCCCAGCATTTT. Translation gives CASSIFRSSNQPQHF. This rearrangement joins TRBV19 to TRBJ1-5, with D unclear. The V end lost 2 bases, the J end lost 1 base, and 9 bases lay between the germline ends. CDR1 is LNHDA, CDR2 SQIVND, per germline (reference sequence). This CDR3 is built from 15 residues.

The chain joins TRBV2 to TRBJ2-3; no firm D call. Germline V CDR1 and CDR2: SNHLY, FYNNEI. V lost 1 base and J 6 bases, leaving 5 bases between the germline ends. The CDR3 contains 12 residues. CDR3 in amino acids: CASSEGRDTQYF. DNA of the CDR3: TGTGCCAGCAGTGAAGGACGGGATACGCAGTATTTT.

The chain couples TRBV21-1 to TRBJ2-1; the table's D gene call, TRBD2, was not cross checked with the DNA. TRBV21-1 is a pseudogene. The CDR3 sequence is 16 residues long. For the CDR3, the DNA is TGTGCCAGCAGCAAAAGAAGGCGGGAATGGTGGGATGAGCAGTTCTTC. It is translated as CASSKRRREWWDEQFF.

This clonotype was seen a handful of times. The gene calls are TRBV13 and TRBJ2-3; D gene uncertain. The CDR3 has 14 residues. Trimming pared 1 base from V and 2 bases from J, leaving 7 bases between. The germline CDR1 and CDR2 sequences are PRHDT and FYEKMQ (reference sequence). The CDR3 reads CASSLVYLTDTQYF. The CDR3 region has the DNA TGTGCCAGCAGCTTAGTCTATCTCACAGATACGCAGTATTTT. Full variable domain (remainder filled in from reference TRBV13 and TRBJ2-3): AAGVIQSPRHLIKEKRETATLKCYPIPRHDTVYWYQQGPGQDPQFLISFYEKMQSDKGSIPDRFSAQQFSDYHSELNMSSLELGDSALYFCASSLVYLTDTQYFGPGTRLTVL.

In this sample, this clonotype turned up a few times. The genes are TRBV6-5 and TRBJ2-3; D possibly matches TRBD1 or TRBD2 (5 bases each). This CDR3 comprises 15 residues. V gave up 2 bases and J gave up 1 base, with 10 bases separating them. The germline CDR1 and CDR2 sequences are MNHEY and SVGAGI. The CDR3 reads CASSYVGDGTDTQYF. CDR3 DNA sequence: TGTGCCAGCAGTTACGTCGGGGACGGCACAGATACGCAGTATTTT.

This clonotype has only a few counts. The V gene is TRBV28, the J gene TRBJ1-2, with TRBD1 as a possible D gene (5 bases). The CDR3 is 12 residues long. The V end was cut by 7 bases, the J end by 5 bases, with 11 bases between. Germline assignment: CDR1 MDHEN and CDR2 SYDVKM. In DNA, the CDR3 is TGTGCCAGCACCGTTGGGGGTTATGGCTACACCTTC. Translating it yields CASTVGGYGYTF.

This clonotype showed up just a few times. The chain has TRBV19 and TRBJ1-1; TRBD1 matches at 10 bases. The germline CDR1 and CDR2 sequences are LNHDA and SQIVND (reference sequence). After removal of 4 bases from V and 4 bases from J, the junction contained 6 bases not matched to a gene. The CDR3 sequence is 15 residues long. The CDR3 DNA sequence: TGTGCCAGTAGTAGGGACAGGGGAGGAGTCACTGAAGCTTTCTTT. Translating gives CASSRDRGGVTEAFF.

This clonotype has just a few counts. The rearrangement links TRBV11-2 to TRBJ1-5, with 8 bases aligning to TRBD1. V dropped 5 bases and J dropped 4; count of bases not matched to a gene: 10. CDR3 length: 16 amino acids. Germline values: CDR1 SGHAT, CDR2 FQNNGV. CDR3 DNA: TGTGCCAGCAGCCGCTCTCCCTACAGGGGGAATCAGCCCCAGCATTTT. Translating gives CASSRSPYRGNQPQHF.

The V call is TRBV7-2, the J call TRBJ2-3; 7 bases align to TRBD2. The germline V gene has CDR1 SGHTA and CDR2 FQGNSA. With V trimmed by 6 bases and J by 1 base, 7 bases remained unmatched. CDR3 length: 15 amino acids. CDR3 bases: TGTGCCAGCAGTGAGCGGGGCGACGGCACAGATACGCAGTATTTT. Residues: CASSERGDGTDTQYF. The whole variable domain, filled in from reference TRBV7-2 and TRBJ2-3, reads GAGVSQSPSNKVTEKGKDVELRCDPISGHTALYWYRQSLGQGLEFLIYFQGNSAPDKSGLPSDRFSAERTGGSVSTLTIQRTQQEDSAVYLCASSERGDGTDTQYFGPGTRLTVL.

This clonotype was seen more than once but under ten times. The chain recombines TRBV6-2 or TRBV6-3 with TRBJ2-3; 9 bases are shared with TRBD2. After removal of 6 bases from V and 5 bases from J, the junction contained 15 bases not matched to a gene. The length of the CDR3 is 17 residues. Germline V CDR1 and CDR2: MNHEY, SVGEGT. The CDR3 DNA reads as TGTGCCAGCAGCCGCCGTAGCGGGGGCGGTGTTGGAGATACGCAGTATTTT. Amino acids: CASSRRSGGGVGDTQYF.

V and J are TRBV10-3 and TRBJ2-1, with D unresolved. The CDR3 length is 14 residues. The V gene lost 7 bases and the J gene lost 0 bases, with 10 bases spanning the gap. CDR1 is ENHRY, CDR2 SYGVKD, per germline. For the CDR3, the DNA is TGTGCCATCAAAGCTACAGTCTCCTACAATGAGCAGTTCTTC. Translated: CAIKATVSYNEQFF.

The V call is TRBV5-1, the J call TRBJ2-3, with no clear D. Germline loops: CDR1 SGHRS, CDR2 YFSETQ. Trimming pared 0 bases from V and 2 bases from J, leaving 10 bases between. This CDR3 comprises 15 residues. In DNA form, the CDR3 reads TGCGCCAGCAGCTTGGTAGGGATTCCCACAGATACGCAGTATTTT. This gives the protein CASSLVGIPTDTQYF. The whole variable domain, remainder taken from reference TRBV5-1 and TRBJ2-3, is KAGVTQTPRYLIKTRGQQVTLSCSPISGHRSVSWYQQTPGQGLQFLFEYFSETQRNKGNFPGRFSGRQFSNSRSEMNVSTLELGDSALYLCASSLVGIPTDTQYFGPGTRLTVL.

This chain connects TRBV3-1 to TRBJ2-7; D assignment may be TRBD1 or TRBD2 (7 bases each). The germline V gene has CDR1 LGHDT and CDR2 YNNKEL (reference sequence). This CDR3 has 13 residues. Trimming took off 6 bases at V and 5 bases at J, with 14 bases between the two ends. The CDR3 bases are TGTGCCAGCAGAAGGGAGGGGACAGACGAGCAGTACTTC. Its translation is CASRREGTDEQYF.

The chain carries TRBV12-3 or TRBV12-4 and TRBJ1-2; D is ambiguous. The CDR3 runs 14 residues. V gave up 5 bases and J gave up 0 bases, with 10 bases separating them. CDR3 bases: TGTGCCAGCAGTCCTGGTAGATCTAACTATGGCTACACCTTC. Translation gives CASSPGRSNYGYTF.

The chain couples TRBV7-2 to TRBJ1-4, with D maybe TRBD1 (5 bases). V lost 2 bases to trimming and J lost 7 bases, with 8 bases between them. Germline lookup yields CDR1 SGHTA and CDR2 FQGNSA. The CDR3 has 13 amino acids. CDR3 coding DNA: TGTGCCAGCAGCTTACAGGGAAGTGAAAAACTGTTTTTT. Its protein product is CASSLQGSEKLFF.